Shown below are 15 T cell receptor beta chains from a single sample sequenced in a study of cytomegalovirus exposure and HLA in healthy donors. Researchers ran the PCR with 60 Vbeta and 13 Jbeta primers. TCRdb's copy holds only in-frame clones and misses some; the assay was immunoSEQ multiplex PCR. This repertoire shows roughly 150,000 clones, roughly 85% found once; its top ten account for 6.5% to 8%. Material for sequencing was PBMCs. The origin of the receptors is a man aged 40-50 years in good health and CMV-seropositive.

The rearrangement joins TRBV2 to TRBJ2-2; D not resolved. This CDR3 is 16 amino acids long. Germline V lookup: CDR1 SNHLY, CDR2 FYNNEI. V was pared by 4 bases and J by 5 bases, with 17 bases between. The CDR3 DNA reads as TGTGCCAGCAGTGGAGAGGCACTCCCGACGACCGGGGAGCTGTTTTTT. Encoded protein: CASSGEALPTTGELFF.

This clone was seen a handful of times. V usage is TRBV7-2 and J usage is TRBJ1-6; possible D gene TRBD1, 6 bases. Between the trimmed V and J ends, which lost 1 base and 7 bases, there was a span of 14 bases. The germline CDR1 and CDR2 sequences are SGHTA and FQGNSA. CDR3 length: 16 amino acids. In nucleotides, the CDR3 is TGTGCCAGCAGCTTAGAATACAGGGTTTCCAATTCACCCCTCCACTTT. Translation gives CASSLEYRVSNSPLHF.

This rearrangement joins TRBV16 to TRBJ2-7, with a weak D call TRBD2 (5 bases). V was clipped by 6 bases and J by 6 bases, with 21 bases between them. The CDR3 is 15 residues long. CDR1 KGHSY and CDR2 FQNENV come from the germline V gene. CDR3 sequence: CASSHGVWTSIEQYF. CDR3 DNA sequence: TGTGCCAGCAGTCATGGGGTGTGGACTTCCATCGAGCAGTACTTC. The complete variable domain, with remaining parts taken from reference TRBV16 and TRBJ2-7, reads GEEVAQTPKHLVRGEGQKAKLYCAPIKGHSYVFWYQQVLKNEFKFLISFQNENVFDETGMPKERFSAKCLPNSPCSLEIQATKLEDSAVYFCASSHGVWTSIEQYFGPGTRLTVT.

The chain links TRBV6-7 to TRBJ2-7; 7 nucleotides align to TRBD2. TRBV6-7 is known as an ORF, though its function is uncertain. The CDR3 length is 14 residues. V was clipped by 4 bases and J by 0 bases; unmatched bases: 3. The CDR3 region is CASSSGGSSYEQYF. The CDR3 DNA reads TGTGCCAGCAGTTCGGGCGGGAGCTCCTACGAGCAGTACTTC.

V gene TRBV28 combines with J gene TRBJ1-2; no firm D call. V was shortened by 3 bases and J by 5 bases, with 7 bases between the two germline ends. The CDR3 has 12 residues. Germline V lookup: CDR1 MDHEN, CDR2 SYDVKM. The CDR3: CASSFNGYGYTF. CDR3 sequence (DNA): TGTGCCAGCAGTTTCAACGGGTATGGCTACACCTTC.

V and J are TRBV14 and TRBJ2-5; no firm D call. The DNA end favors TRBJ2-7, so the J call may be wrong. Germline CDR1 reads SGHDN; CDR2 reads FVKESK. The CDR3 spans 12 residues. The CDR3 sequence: CASGQISYEQYF. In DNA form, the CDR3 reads TGTGCCAGCGGGCAGATCTCCTACGAGCAGTACTTC.

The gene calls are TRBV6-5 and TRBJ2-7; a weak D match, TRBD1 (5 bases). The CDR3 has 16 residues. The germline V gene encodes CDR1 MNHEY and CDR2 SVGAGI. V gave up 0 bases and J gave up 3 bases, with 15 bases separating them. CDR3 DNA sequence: TGTGCCAGCAGTTACTCGACCCCGGCAGGGCTCTACGAGCAGTACTTC. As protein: CASSYSTPAGLYEQYF.

The CDR3 protein is CASSEGLDSEQFF. CDR3 DNA: TGTGCCAGCAGTGAGGGACTAGATTCTGAGCAGTTCTTC. The chain couples TRBV2 to TRBJ2-1; TRBD2 agrees at 8 bases. With V trimmed by 3 bases and J by 9 bases, 4 bases remained unmatched. Germline CDR1 is SNHLY and CDR2 is FYNNEI. The CDR3 totals 13 residues.

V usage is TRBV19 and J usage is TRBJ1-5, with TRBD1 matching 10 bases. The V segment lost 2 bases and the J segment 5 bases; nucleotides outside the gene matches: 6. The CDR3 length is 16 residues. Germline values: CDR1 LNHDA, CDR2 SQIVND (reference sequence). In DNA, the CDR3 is TGTGCCAGTAGTATAAGGGAAGGGACAGGGGATCAGCCCCAGCATTTT. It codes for CASSIREGTGDQPQHF.

CDR3 sequence (DNA): TGTGCCAGCAGCTTCTACAGGGGGCAAGGGGATCAGCCCCAGCATTTT. Translation: CASSFYRGQGDQPQHF. The rearrangement links TRBV7-8 to TRBJ1-5; 9 nucleotides align to TRBD1. This CDR3 has 16 amino acids. J lost 5 bases, V lost 3 bases, and 8 bases had no gene match. Germline CDR1 reads SGHVS; CDR2 reads FQNEAQ.

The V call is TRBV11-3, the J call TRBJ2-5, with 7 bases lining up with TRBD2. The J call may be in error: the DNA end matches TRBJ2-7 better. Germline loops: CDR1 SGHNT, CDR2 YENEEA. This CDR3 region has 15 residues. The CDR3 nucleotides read TGTGCCAGCAGCTTAGCCGGGCGGGGGTCCTACGAGCAGTACTTC. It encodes CASSLAGRGSYEQYF.

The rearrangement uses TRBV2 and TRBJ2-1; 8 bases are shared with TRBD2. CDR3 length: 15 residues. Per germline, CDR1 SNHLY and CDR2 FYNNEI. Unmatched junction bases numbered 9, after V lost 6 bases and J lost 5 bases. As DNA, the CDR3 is TGTGCCAGCAGGGGGACTAGTCGATCAGACAATGAGCAGTTCTTC. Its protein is CASRGTSRSDNEQFF.

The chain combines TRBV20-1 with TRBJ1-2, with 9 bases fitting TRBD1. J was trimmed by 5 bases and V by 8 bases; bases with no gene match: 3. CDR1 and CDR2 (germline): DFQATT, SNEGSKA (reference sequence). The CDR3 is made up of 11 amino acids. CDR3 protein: CSRTGDYGYTF. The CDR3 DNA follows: TGCAGTCGGACAGGGGATTATGGCTACACCTTC.

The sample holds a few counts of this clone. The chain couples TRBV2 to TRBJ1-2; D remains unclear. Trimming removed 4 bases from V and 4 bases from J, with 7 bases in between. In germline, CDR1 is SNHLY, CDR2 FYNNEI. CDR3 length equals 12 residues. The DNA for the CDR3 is TGTGCCAGCAGTGCTATGAGCTATGGCTACACCTTC. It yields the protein CASSAMSYGYTF.

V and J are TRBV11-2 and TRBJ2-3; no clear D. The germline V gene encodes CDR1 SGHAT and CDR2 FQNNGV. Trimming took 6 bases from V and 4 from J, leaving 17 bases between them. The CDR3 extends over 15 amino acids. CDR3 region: CASSRVGFPPDTQYF. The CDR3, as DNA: TGTGCCAGCAGTCGGGTCGGGTTCCCCCCAGATACGCAGTATTTT.